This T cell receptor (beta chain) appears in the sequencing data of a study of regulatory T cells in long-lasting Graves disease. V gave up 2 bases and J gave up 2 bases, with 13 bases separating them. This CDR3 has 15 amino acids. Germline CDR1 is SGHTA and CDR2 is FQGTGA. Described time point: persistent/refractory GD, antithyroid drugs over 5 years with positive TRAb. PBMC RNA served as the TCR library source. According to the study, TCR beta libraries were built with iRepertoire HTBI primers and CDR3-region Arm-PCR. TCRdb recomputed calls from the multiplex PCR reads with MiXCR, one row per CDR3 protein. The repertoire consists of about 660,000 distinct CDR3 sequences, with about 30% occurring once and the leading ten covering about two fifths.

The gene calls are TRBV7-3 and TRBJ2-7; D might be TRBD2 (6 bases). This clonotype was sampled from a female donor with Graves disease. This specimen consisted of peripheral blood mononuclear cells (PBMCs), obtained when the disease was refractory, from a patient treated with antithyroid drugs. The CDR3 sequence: CASSLFGGATYEQYF. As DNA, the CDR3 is TGTGCCAGCAGCTTATTCGGCGGGGCTACCTACGAGCAGTACTTC.